This T cell receptor beta chain was documented in a study of shared clonotypes between healthy human individuals. V lost 7 bases, J lost 3 bases, and 3 bases stayed unmatched. The CDR3 contains 14 residues. Per germline, CDR1 SGHTA and CDR2 FQGTGA. The protocol was immunoSEQ multiplex PCR, while the TCRdb copy is restricted to in-frame clones and leaves out a portion. This sample carries millions of clones, approximately 93% of them seen once, and the ten largest clones take 0.39%. The sequence came from a man aged 18 to 35 in good health. Some clones in this sample may be carry-over from other donors' samples. Sequencing was done on a sample of naive CD4+ T cells from PBMCs. The sample's subset: CD45RA+ positively selected. The rearrangement links TRBV7-3 to TRBJ2-2; 9 positions match TRBD1. In nucleotides, the CDR3 is TGTGCCAGCACCGACAGGGGGTACACCGGGGAGCTGTTTTTT. It encodes CASTDRGYTGELFF.